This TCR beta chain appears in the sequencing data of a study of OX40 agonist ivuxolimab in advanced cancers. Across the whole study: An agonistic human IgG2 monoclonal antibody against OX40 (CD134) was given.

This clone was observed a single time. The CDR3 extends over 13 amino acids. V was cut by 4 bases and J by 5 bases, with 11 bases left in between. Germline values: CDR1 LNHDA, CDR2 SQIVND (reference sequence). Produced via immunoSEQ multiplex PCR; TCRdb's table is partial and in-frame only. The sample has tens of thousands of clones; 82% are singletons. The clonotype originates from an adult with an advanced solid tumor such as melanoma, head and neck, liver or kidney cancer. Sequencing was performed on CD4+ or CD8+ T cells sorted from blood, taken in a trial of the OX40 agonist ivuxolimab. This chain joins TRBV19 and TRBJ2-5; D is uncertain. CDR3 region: CASSKREGETQYF. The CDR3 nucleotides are TGTGCCAGTAGTAAGCGAGAAGGGGAGACCCAGTACTTC.